The 9 T cell receptor beta chains presented below share a single source sample, sequenced in a study of T cells in Graves' hyperthyroidism and ophthalmopathy. Amplified regions were TCR beta CDR3 sequences from RNA transcripts. The HTBI primer set drove a first-round RT-PCR of the TCR CDR3. MiXCR, applied by TCRdb to the multiplex PCR reads, yields one record per CDR3 protein. The repertoire has some 570,000 distinct CDR3 sequences, 13% to 15% of them found once; the top ten carry approximately 6.4%. Sequencing was done on a sample of blood. Receptors were obtained from a woman younger than 35 with Graves' ophthalmopathy.

This clonotype has a handful of counts. The V and J genes are TRBV28 and TRBJ1-2, with D unresolved. There are 11 residues in the CDR3. With 5 bases removed from V and 6 bases from J, the gap between germline ends came to 7 bases. Germline V gives CDR1 MDHEN, CDR2 SYDVKM. As DNA, the CDR3 is TGTGCCAGCAGTAGGGAGAATGGCTACACCTTC. Translating gives CASSRENGYTF.

V is TRBV30 and J is TRBJ2-1; 7 nucleotides line up with TRBD2. V shed 3 bases and J 2 bases; nucleotides not matched to a gene: 4. Per the germline V gene, CDR1 is GTSNPN and CDR2 is SVGIG (reference sequence). There are 14 residues in the CDR3. DNA of the CDR3: TGTGCCTGGAGAAGCGGGATTGCCTACAATGAGCAGTTCTTC. Encoded protein: CAWRSGIAYNEQFF.

This clonotype was seen ten or more times. V is TRBV6-2 or TRBV6-3 and J is TRBJ1-1; D gene ambiguous. The germline gives CDR1 MNHEY, CDR2 SVGEGT. V gave up 0 bases and J gave up 1 base, with 6 bases separating them. This CDR3 has 14 amino acids. CDR3 sequence (DNA): TGTGCCAGCAGTTACTCTGCAGGGAACACTGAAGCTTTCTTT. It is translated as CASSYSAGNTEAFF.

This chain joins TRBV6-5 and TRBJ1-6; D is possibly TRBD1 (5 bases). Trimming cost V 3 bases and J 4 bases, with 13 bases left between them. Germline-derived CDR1 and CDR2 are MNHEY and SVGAGI. This CDR3 has 16 residues. The chain's CDR3 is CASSYTTGGYNSPLHF. In DNA form, the CDR3 reads TGTGCCAGCAGTTATACCACAGGAGGATATAATTCACCCCTCCACTTT.

This clonotype has more than one count but fewer than ten. This sequence joins TRBV19 and TRBJ2-5, with D possibly TRBD2 on 5 matching bases. The V end was cut by 1 base, the J end by 2 bases, with 11 bases between. CDR3 size: 15 residues. CDR1 is LNHDA and CDR2 is SQIVND in the germline V gene (reference sequence). The CDR3 reads CASSIVPGSQETQYF. In nucleotides, the CDR3 is TGTGCCAGTAGTATAGTCCCGGGATCACAAGAGACCCAGTACTTC.

The chain carries TRBV11-3 and TRBJ2-1, with a tentative D call TRBD2 (5 bases). Per germline, CDR1 SGHNT and CDR2 YENEEA. This CDR3 region has 15 residues. Trimming cost V 5 bases and J 5 bases, with 16 bases left between them. The CDR3 region has the DNA TGTGCCAGCAGCGCCCGGGAAAACAACGACAATGAGCAGTTCTTC. Translated: CASSARENNDNEQFF.

Many counts were recorded for this clonotype. The rearrangement links TRBV30 to TRBJ2-5; no firm D call. Germline CDR1 and CDR2: GTSNPN and SVGIG (reference sequence). This CDR3 region has 11 residues. V was clipped by 3 bases and J by 3 bases, with 5 bases between them. The chain's CDR3 is CAWSPKETQYF. DNA of the CDR3: TGTGCCTGGAGCCCAAAAGAGACCCAGTACTTC.

This clonotype was counted at least ten times. The chain links TRBV12-5 to TRBJ2-1; unclear D gene. Trimming took off 6 bases at V and 0 bases at J, with 12 bases between the two ends. This CDR3 contains 15 residues. Germline lookup yields CDR1 LGHNT and CDR2 FRNRAP. The CDR3 DNA is TGTGCTAGTGGCCACTACGGCAGCTCCTACAATGAGCAGTTCTTC. Its protein product is CASGHYGSSYNEQFF. Complete variable domain (other parts from reference TRBV12-5 and TRBJ2-1): DARVTQTPRHKVTEMGQEVTMRCQPILGHNTVFWYRQTMMQGLELLAYFRNRAPLDDSGMPKDRFSAEMPDATLATLKIQPSEPRDSAVYFCASGHYGSSYNEQFFGPGTRLTVL.

In regard to this clonotype: This may arise from a read error, as a much more abundant clone is one base away. The chain couples TRBV11-2 to TRBJ2-7; 12 bases match TRBD2. The CDR3 is made up of 15 amino acids. Per germline, CDR1 SGHAT and CDR2 FQNNGV. DNA of the CDR3: TGTGTCAGCAGCTTAGGGGGACTAGCGGGCTACGAGCAGTACTTC. It yields the protein CVSSLGGLAGYEQYF. Drawing the rest from reference TRBV11-2 and TRBJ2-7, the complete variable domain is EAGVAQSPRYKIIEKRQSVAFWCNPISGHATLYWYQQILGQGPKLLIQFQNNGVVDDSQLPKDRFSAERLKGVDSTLKIQPAKLEDSAVYLCVSSLGGLAGYEQYFGPGTRLTVT.